What follows are 9 T cell receptor beta chains derived from one specimen sequenced in a study of blood T cells in healthy people across ages. Primers used in a second PCR of roughly 6 to 11 cycles were a sample-barcoded 5' primer and a J-beta primer mix. TCRdb reprocessed the 5' RACE reads via MiXCR and lists one record per CDR3 protein. The sample holds some 710,000 distinct CDR3 sequences; about 42% are singletons and the top ten take roughly 20%. The sequenced material came from blood. The receptors were sampled from an older man in good health.

This clonotype has only a few counts. The V gene is TRBV9, the J gene TRBJ2-3; 8 positions agree with TRBD2. There are 16 residues in the CDR3. Per the germline V gene, CDR1 is SGDLS and CDR2 is YYNGEE. V was clipped by 3 bases and J by 0 bases; unmatched bases: 6. This CDR3 reads CASSDPTSGSTDTQYF. In DNA form, the CDR3 reads TGTGCCAGCAGCGACCCTACTAGCGGAAGCACAGATACGCAGTATTTT.

The sample holds a few counts of this clonotype. V is TRBV19 and J is TRBJ2-1; D assignment may be TRBD1 or TRBD2 (5 bases each). V lost 6 bases and J lost 3, with 12 bases in between. Germline-derived CDR1 and CDR2 are LNHDA and SQIVND (reference sequence). There are 14 residues in the CDR3. CDR3 coding DNA: TGTGCCAGTAGGCCCGAGGGGAACTACAATGAGCAGTTCTTC. This encodes CASRPEGNYNEQFF.

The chain joins TRBV7-2 to TRBJ2-2; TRBD1 matches 7 bases. V lost 5 bases, J lost 4 bases, and 4 bases stayed unmatched. The CDR3 has 14 amino acids. Germline CDR1 is SGHTA and CDR2 is FQGNSA. The CDR3 DNA reads TGTGCCAGCAGCCAACAGGGGAGCACCGGGGAGCTGTTTTTT. This sequence encodes CASSQQGSTGELFF.

In nucleotides, the CDR3 is TGTGCCAGCAGTACGTCCGAGCAGGGGAACACTGAAGCTTTCTTT. Translation: CASSTSEQGNTEAFF. The chain links TRBV28 to TRBJ1-1; TRBD1 is a possible D gene (5 bases). The CDR3 contains 15 residues. V dropped 5 bases and J dropped 1 base, with 14 bases sitting between them. Germline V lookup: CDR1 MDHEN, CDR2 SYDVKM.

The rearrangement links TRBV27 to TRBJ2-1; the match to TRBD2 covers 10 bases. Germline V gene lookup returns CDR1 MNHEY and CDR2 SMNVEV (reference sequence). This CDR3 region has 15 residues. J lost 5 bases, V lost 4 bases, and 5 bases had no gene match. Here the CDR3 DNA reads TGTGCCAGCAGTTCCGGGCTAGCGGGAGACAATGAGCAGTTCTTC. Protein: CASSSGLAGDNEQFF.

This chain joins TRBV7-2 and TRBJ2-3; D is undetermined. The ends were cut back, 7 bases at V and 0 bases at J, with 11 bases in the middle. Per the germline V gene, CDR1 is SGHTA and CDR2 is FQGNSA. The CDR3 length is 14 residues. Here the CDR3 DNA reads TGTGCCAGCACCCCGCGGTTTAGCACAGATACGCAGTATTTT. Its translation: CASTPRFSTDTQYF.

This clonotype was picked up many times. The chain recombines TRBV7-2 with TRBJ2-1, with TRBD2 matching over 11 bases. The V gene's germline CDR1 is SGHTA and CDR2 FQGNSA. V was clipped by 5 bases and J by 4 bases; unmatched bases: 7. The CDR3 contains 16 residues. CDR3 in DNA: TGTGCCAGCAGCCAAACGCTAGCGGGAGGTTACAATGAGCAGTTCTTC. This encodes CASSQTLAGGYNEQFF.

CDR3 sequence reads: CASSPSVGSSYEQYF. The CDR3, as DNA: TGTGCCAGCAGTCCGTCTGTCGGGAGTAGCTACGAGCAGTACTTC. V usage is TRBV27 and J usage is TRBJ2-7, with D possibly being TRBD2 (6 bases). The length of the CDR3 is 15 residues. Germline V gene data show CDR1 as MNHEY and CDR2 as SMNVEV (reference sequence). V was pared by 5 bases and J by 3 bases, with 17 bases between.

This rearrangement joins TRBV29-1 to TRBJ2-5; D is uncertain. This CDR3 spans 12 amino acids. With 5 bases removed from V and 1 base from J, the gap between germline ends came to 8 bases. Germline-derived CDR1 and CDR2 are SQVTM and ANQGSEA. The CDR3 region has the DNA TGCAGCGTTCCACCAGTCCAAGAGACCCAGTACTTC. Amino acid sequence: CSVPPVQETQYF.